Below are 22 T cell receptor beta chains sequenced from a single sample in a study of T cell responses to AZD1222 COVID-19 vaccine. Generated by immunoSEQ multiplex PCR, the TCRdb table keeps only in-frame clones and is missing some. The table lists approximately 120,000 clones, 88% of them singletons. The specimen was peripheral blood, collected on day 0 of AZD1222 vaccination. These TCRs come from an adult in good health.

The chain is built from TRBV6-4 and TRBJ2-3; 10 nucleotides align to TRBD2. Germline CDR1 is MRHNA and CDR2 is SNTAGT. The CDR3 extends over 15 amino acids. With 6 bases clipped from V and 1 base from J, the junction kept 4 bases outside the gene matches. This CDR3 is CASSQTSGGTDTQYF. In DNA, the CDR3 is TGTGCCAGCAGCCAAACTAGCGGGGGCACAGATACGCAGTATTTT.

The chain has TRBV3-1 (or the pseudogene TRBV3-2) and TRBJ1-4, with D maybe TRBD1 (6 bases). The CDR3 has 14 amino acids. Trimming took off 4 bases at V and 6 bases at J, with 12 bases between the two ends. Looked up from germline, CDR1 is LGHDT and CDR2 is YNNKEL (reference sequence). CDR3 loop: CASSLTAGDEKLFF. CDR3 coding DNA: TGTGCCAGCAGCCTCACGGCAGGGGATGAAAAACTGTTTTTT.

CDR3 amino acids: CASSEAVTGTNYGYTF. The CDR3 DNA is TGTGCCAGCAGTGAAGCGGTAACAGGGACTAACTATGGCTACACCTTC. The chain uses TRBV2 and TRBJ1-2; maybe TRBD1 (6 bases). The CDR3 is 16 amino acids. Germline assignment: CDR1 SNHLY and CDR2 FYNNEI. Trimming took off 0 bases at V and 0 bases at J, with 11 bases between the two ends. Using reference TRBV2 and TRBJ1-2 for the parts outside the CDR3, the full variable domain is EPEVTQTPSHQVTQMGQEVILRCVPISNHLYFYWYRQILGQKVEFLVSFYNNEISEKSEIFDDQFSVERPDGSNFTLKIRSTKLEDSAMYFCASSEAVTGTNYGYTFGSGTRLTVV.

The V call is TRBV27, the J call TRBJ2-3, with D tentatively TRBD1 or TRBD2 (5 bases each). Germline loops: CDR1 MNHEY, CDR2 SMNVEV (reference sequence). The CDR3 has 17 amino acids. Trimming pared 0 bases from V and 6 bases from J, leaving 19 bases between. CDR3 bases: TGTGCCAGCAGTTTATCAACCGGCTCGCGGTGGGGGGATACGCAGTATTTT. As protein: CASSLSTGSRWGDTQYF.

The chain recombines TRBV6-2 or TRBV6-3 with TRBJ2-5; 8 bases line up with TRBD1. Trimming took 6 bases from V and 4 from J; bases not matched to a gene: 13. Per the germline V gene, CDR1 is MNHEY and CDR2 is SVGEGT. The CDR3 loop spans 16 amino acids. The chain's CDR3 is CASSRRQTGGRETQYF. The CDR3 DNA is TGTGCCAGCAGCCGAAGACAAACAGGGGGGCGAGAGACCCAGTACTTC.

This chain uses TRBV21-1 with TRBJ1-2; no check of the table's D call, TRBD1, against the DNA was made. TRBV21-1 is shown as a pseudogene. The CDR3 totals 17 residues. CDR3 sequence: CASSGRGGTGRRYGYTF. The CDR3 DNA sequence: TGTGCCAGCAGCGGCCGAGGAGGAACAGGGCGGCGCTATGGCTACACCTTC.

The chain uses TRBV25-1 and TRBJ2-7; D is ambiguous. Trimming stripped 1 base from V and 7 bases from J, with 8 bases between. This CDR3 is built from 12 residues. The V gene's germline CDR1 is MGHDK and CDR2 SYGVNS. The DNA for the CDR3 is TGTGCCAGCAGTGAATTCGGCCTGGAGCAGTACTTC. As protein: CASSEFGLEQYF.

This clone was seen once. V is TRBV16 and J is TRBJ1-5, with D hard to call. Germline V gene sequence: CDR1 KGHSY, CDR2 FQNENV. V shed 1 base and J shed 0 bases, with 13 bases lying between them. The CDR3 runs to 17 residues. CDR3 in amino acids: CASSQFPRFDSNQPQHF. CDR3 coding DNA: TGTGCCAGCAGCCAATTCCCCAGGTTTGATAGCAATCAGCCCCAGCATTTT.

CDR3 in DNA: TGTGCCAGCAGCCAAGATCTGGCAGGGGTGGAGCCCCTCCACTTT. Protein product: CASSQDLAGVEPLHF. The chain uses TRBV14 and TRBJ1-6; weak D call: TRBD1 (6 bases). This CDR3 is built from 15 residues. V lost 0 bases and J lost 13, with 16 bases in between. Germline lookup yields CDR1 SGHDN and CDR2 FVKESK.

This clone was observed a single time. The chain links TRBV2 to TRBJ2-3; D not certain. The V end was cut by 6 bases, the J end by 0 bases, with 7 bases between. The CDR3 has 13 residues. The germline V gene encodes CDR1 SNHLY and CDR2 FYNNEI. The CDR3 DNA is TGTGCCAGCAGGGGTTCTAGCACAGATACGCAGTATTTT. This sequence encodes CASRGSSTDTQYF.

The chain joins TRBV7-9 to TRBJ1-2, with 8 bases lining up with TRBD1. From germline, CDR1 is SEHNR and CDR2 FQNEAQ (reference sequence). This CDR3 spans 14 amino acids. With 5 bases clipped from V and 4 bases from J, the junction kept 6 bases outside the gene matches. In DNA form, the CDR3 reads TGTGCCAGCAGCCCGGGACAGGAGCTCTATGGCTACACCTTC. Translating it yields CASSPGQELYGYTF.

This chain links TRBV6-5 with TRBJ2-3; D not certain. Germline V gene data show CDR1 as MNHEY and CDR2 as SVGAGI. This CDR3 contains 15 residues. The V and J ends lost 4 bases and 3 bases respectively, with 14 bases between them. For the CDR3, the DNA is TGTGCCAGCAGTTCACCCCCGGATGGGACAGATACGCAGTATTTT. It is translated as CASSSPPDGTDTQYF.

In its sample, this clone was seen a few times. The J gene is TRBJ2-7, the V gene TRBV5-1; unclear D gene. V gave up 1 base and J gave up 2 bases, with 13 bases separating them. The CDR3 has 15 amino acids. Germline assignment: CDR1 SGHRS and CDR2 YFSETQ. The CDR3 region is CASSLIWTDAYEQYF. The CDR3 DNA follows: TGCGCCAGCAGCTTGATCTGGACGGACGCCTACGAGCAGTACTTC.

This chain connects TRBV27 to TRBJ2-1, with D perhaps TRBD1 (5 bases). Trimming stripped 0 bases from V and 7 bases from J, with 10 bases between. The germline V gene has CDR1 MNHEY and CDR2 SMNVEV (reference sequence). The CDR3 sequence is 14 residues long. CDR3 in amino acids: CASSLSQGWNEQFF. CDR3 bases: TGTGCCAGCAGTTTATCCCAGGGTTGGAATGAGCAGTTCTTC.

This sequence joins TRBV15 and TRBJ1-2; no firm D call. The CDR3 contains 13 residues. Germline values: CDR1 LNHNV, CDR2 YYDKDF (reference sequence). V lost 5 bases to trimming and J lost 4 bases, with 11 bases between them. CDR3 amino acids: CATSPNGGYGYTF. The CDR3 DNA reads as TGTGCCACCAGCCCAAACGGAGGCTATGGCTACACCTTC.

This chain uses TRBV6-5 with TRBJ1-1; D remains unclear. Germline assignment: CDR1 MNHEY and CDR2 SVGAGI. This CDR3 is built from 14 residues. The ends were cut back, 2 bases at V and 0 bases at J, with 7 bases in the middle. CDR3 loop: CASSYGRVNTEAFF. In nucleotides, the CDR3 is TGTGCCAGCAGTTACGGTCGGGTGAACACTGAAGCTTTCTTT.

The rearrangement links TRBV4-1 to TRBJ2-1; 10 bases are a match to TRBD2. J was trimmed by 10 bases and V by 4 bases; bases with no gene match: 10. The germline V gene encodes CDR1 MGHRA and CDR2 YSYEKL. This CDR3 has 15 amino acids. Here the CDR3 DNA reads TGCGCCAGCAGCCCCGGGGCTAGCGGGAGTCGAGAGCAGTTCTTC. Protein product: CASSPGASGSREQFF.

The rearrangement links TRBV7-9 to TRBJ1-3; D gene ambiguous. The CDR3 has 14 residues. Germline loops: CDR1 SEHNR, CDR2 FQNEAQ (reference sequence). Trimming removed 6 bases from V and 1 base from J, with 10 bases in between. The CDR3 spells CASRQGWSGNTIYF. The CDR3, as DNA: TGTGCCAGCAGGCAAGGGTGGTCTGGAAACACCATATATTTT. The complete variable domain, with remaining parts taken from reference TRBV7-9 and TRBJ1-3, reads DTGVSQNPRHKITKRGQNVTFRCDPISEHNRLYWYRQTLGQGPEFLTYFQNEAQLEKSRLLSDRFSAERPKGSFSTLEIQRTEQGDSAMYLCASRQGWSGNTIYFGEGSWLTVV.

V and J are TRBV3-1 (or the pseudogene TRBV3-2) and TRBJ1-2; tentative D call: TRBD1 (6 bases). CDR3 size: 13 residues. Germline-derived CDR1 and CDR2 are LGHDT and YNNKEL (reference sequence). Trimming pared 5 bases from V and 4 bases from J, leaving 11 bases between. Here the CDR3 DNA reads TGTGCCAGCAGCAAAGGGGGGTCCTATGGCTACACCTTC. It specifies CASSKGGSYGYTF.

This chain uses TRBV20-1 with TRBJ2-1, with D unclear. The germline CDR1 and CDR2 sequences are DFQATT and SNEGSKA (reference sequence). The germline V and J ends were trimmed by 0 bases and 15 bases, with 12 bases remaining between them. CDR3 length: 11 residues. This CDR3 is CSARDPALWFF. Here the CDR3 DNA reads TGCAGTGCTAGAGATCCCGCTCTTTGGTTCTTC.

This clone has just one count. The chain recombines TRBV30 with TRBJ2-5; 12 positions match TRBD2. J gave up 5 bases and V 0 bases, and 10 bases lay outside the gene matches. Germline V gene lookup returns CDR1 GTSNPN and CDR2 SVGIG (reference sequence). CDR3 length equals 17 residues. The CDR3 reads CAWSVKSSLAGGETQYF. The CDR3 region has the DNA TGTGCCTGGAGTGTAAAAAGCAGTCTAGCGGGAGGGGAGACCCAGTACTTC.

The V and J genes are TRBV5-5 and TRBJ2-7; maybe TRBD2 (5 bases). This CDR3 region has 13 residues. CDR1 is SGHKS, CDR2 YYEKEE, per germline (reference sequence). The V gene lost 0 bases and the J gene lost 5 bases, with 9 bases spanning the gap. The DNA of the CDR3 is TGTGCCAGCAGCTTGGCCAAGAGGGACGAGCAGTACTTC. It yields the protein CASSLAKRDEQYF.